The next 9 T cell receptor beta chains were all read from a single sample in a study of blood T cells in healthy people across ages. Together with a sample-barcoded 5' primer, a J-beta primer mix was included in a second PCR lasting roughly 6 to 12 cycles. A single record per CDR3 protein comes from TCRdb applying MiXCR to the 5' RACE reads. Of 710,000 or so distinct CDR3 sequences listed, 32% are singletons. The sample consisted of blood. These receptors were taken from a woman older than 75 in good health.

This clonotype was counted at least ten times. The V and J genes are TRBV20-1 and TRBJ2-7; a weak D match, TRBD2 (6 bases). CDR3 length: 12 amino acids. Looked up from germline, CDR1 is DFQATT and CDR2 is SNEGSKA (reference sequence). Trimming stripped 6 bases from V and 0 bases from J, with 9 bases between. The DNA of the CDR3 is TGCAGTGCCGGCGGGGCCTCCTACGAGCAGTACTTC. Protein: CSAGGASYEQYF.

The rearrangement links TRBV6-6 to TRBJ1-5; 11 bases align to TRBD1. Looked up from germline, CDR1 is MNHNY and CDR2 is SVGAGI (reference sequence). Trimming at V came to 8 bases and at J to 9 bases, leaving 6 bases not matched to a gene. This CDR3 contains 13 residues. For the CDR3, the DNA is TGTGCCAGCCGGGGACAGGGGGGTCGGCCCCAGCATTTT. This translates into CASRGQGGRPQHF.

This clonotype was observed a few times. The chain has TRBV29-1 and TRBJ2-1, with D uncertain. Germline-derived CDR1 and CDR2 are SQVTM and ANQGSEA. Deletions cut 5 bases from V and 12 bases from J, with 11 bases between. This CDR3 contains 10 residues. The CDR3 reads CSVWQGGQFF. As DNA, the CDR3 is TGCAGCGTTTGGCAAGGTGGGCAGTTCTTC.

Concerning this clonotype itself: A much larger clone lies a single base off, so this may be a read error. The CDR3 loop is CASGHQNIGAEAFF. As DNA, the CDR3 is TGCGCCAGCGGCCATCAAAACATAGGCGCTGAAGCTTTCTTT. The chain joins TRBV4-3 to TRBJ1-1; the D is unclear. Germline CDR1 reads LGHNA; CDR2 reads YSLEER. The CDR3 covers 14 residues.

This clonotype has a count of ten or more. This chain uses TRBV5-1 with TRBJ2-7; no firm D call. Trimming cost V 3 bases and J 5 bases, with 18 bases left between them. Germline V gene data show CDR1 as SGHRS and CDR2 as YFSETQ. The length of the CDR3 is 15 residues. The CDR3 sequence: CASSSVPGLPHEQYF. Written as DNA, the CDR3 is TGCGCCAGCAGCTCGGTCCCAGGCCTCCCCCACGAGCAGTACTTC.

The gene calls are TRBV6-5 and TRBJ1-2, with 9 bases aligning to TRBD1. From germline, CDR1 is MNHEY and CDR2 SVGAGI. The trim removed 5 bases at V and 4 bases at J, leaving 5 bases unmatched. This CDR3 spans 14 amino acids. CDR3 in amino acids: CASSRTGEGYGYTF. CDR3 DNA sequence: TGTGCCAGCAGTCGGACAGGGGAGGGCTATGGCTACACCTTC.

This clonotype has at least ten counts. The V and J genes are TRBV28 and TRBJ2-5; 7 nucleotides agree with TRBD1. The CDR3 covers 15 residues. J lost 1 base, V lost 5 bases, and 7 bases had no gene match. CDR1 and CDR2 (germline): MDHEN, SYDVKM. The CDR3 region is CASSGSGTAQETQYF. The CDR3 region has the DNA TGTGCCAGCAGTGGATCCGGGACAGCCCAAGAGACCCAGTACTTC.

This clonotype was picked up many times. The chain joins TRBV20-1 to TRBJ2-5; 8 nucleotides agree with TRBD2. The V gene's germline CDR1 is DFQATT and CDR2 SNEGSKA (reference sequence). CDR3 size: 13 residues. V was clipped by 8 bases and J by 2 bases; unmatched bases: 7. The CDR3 sequence is CSTRLAFQETQYF. The CDR3 DNA reads TGCAGTACCCGACTAGCGTTTCAAGAGACCCAGTACTTC.

Many counts were recorded for this clonotype. V gene TRBV5-6 combines with J gene TRBJ2-7, with 11 bases that match TRBD1. The V gene's germline CDR1 is SGHDT and CDR2 YYEEEE. The junction had 11 bases not matched to a gene; V was cut back by 4 bases and J by 5 bases. The CDR3 has 16 amino acids. CDR3 sequence (DNA): TGTGCCAGCAGCGGCCGGGACAGGGGGGAAATCCACGAGCAGTACTTC. Translated: CASSGRDRGEIHEQYF.